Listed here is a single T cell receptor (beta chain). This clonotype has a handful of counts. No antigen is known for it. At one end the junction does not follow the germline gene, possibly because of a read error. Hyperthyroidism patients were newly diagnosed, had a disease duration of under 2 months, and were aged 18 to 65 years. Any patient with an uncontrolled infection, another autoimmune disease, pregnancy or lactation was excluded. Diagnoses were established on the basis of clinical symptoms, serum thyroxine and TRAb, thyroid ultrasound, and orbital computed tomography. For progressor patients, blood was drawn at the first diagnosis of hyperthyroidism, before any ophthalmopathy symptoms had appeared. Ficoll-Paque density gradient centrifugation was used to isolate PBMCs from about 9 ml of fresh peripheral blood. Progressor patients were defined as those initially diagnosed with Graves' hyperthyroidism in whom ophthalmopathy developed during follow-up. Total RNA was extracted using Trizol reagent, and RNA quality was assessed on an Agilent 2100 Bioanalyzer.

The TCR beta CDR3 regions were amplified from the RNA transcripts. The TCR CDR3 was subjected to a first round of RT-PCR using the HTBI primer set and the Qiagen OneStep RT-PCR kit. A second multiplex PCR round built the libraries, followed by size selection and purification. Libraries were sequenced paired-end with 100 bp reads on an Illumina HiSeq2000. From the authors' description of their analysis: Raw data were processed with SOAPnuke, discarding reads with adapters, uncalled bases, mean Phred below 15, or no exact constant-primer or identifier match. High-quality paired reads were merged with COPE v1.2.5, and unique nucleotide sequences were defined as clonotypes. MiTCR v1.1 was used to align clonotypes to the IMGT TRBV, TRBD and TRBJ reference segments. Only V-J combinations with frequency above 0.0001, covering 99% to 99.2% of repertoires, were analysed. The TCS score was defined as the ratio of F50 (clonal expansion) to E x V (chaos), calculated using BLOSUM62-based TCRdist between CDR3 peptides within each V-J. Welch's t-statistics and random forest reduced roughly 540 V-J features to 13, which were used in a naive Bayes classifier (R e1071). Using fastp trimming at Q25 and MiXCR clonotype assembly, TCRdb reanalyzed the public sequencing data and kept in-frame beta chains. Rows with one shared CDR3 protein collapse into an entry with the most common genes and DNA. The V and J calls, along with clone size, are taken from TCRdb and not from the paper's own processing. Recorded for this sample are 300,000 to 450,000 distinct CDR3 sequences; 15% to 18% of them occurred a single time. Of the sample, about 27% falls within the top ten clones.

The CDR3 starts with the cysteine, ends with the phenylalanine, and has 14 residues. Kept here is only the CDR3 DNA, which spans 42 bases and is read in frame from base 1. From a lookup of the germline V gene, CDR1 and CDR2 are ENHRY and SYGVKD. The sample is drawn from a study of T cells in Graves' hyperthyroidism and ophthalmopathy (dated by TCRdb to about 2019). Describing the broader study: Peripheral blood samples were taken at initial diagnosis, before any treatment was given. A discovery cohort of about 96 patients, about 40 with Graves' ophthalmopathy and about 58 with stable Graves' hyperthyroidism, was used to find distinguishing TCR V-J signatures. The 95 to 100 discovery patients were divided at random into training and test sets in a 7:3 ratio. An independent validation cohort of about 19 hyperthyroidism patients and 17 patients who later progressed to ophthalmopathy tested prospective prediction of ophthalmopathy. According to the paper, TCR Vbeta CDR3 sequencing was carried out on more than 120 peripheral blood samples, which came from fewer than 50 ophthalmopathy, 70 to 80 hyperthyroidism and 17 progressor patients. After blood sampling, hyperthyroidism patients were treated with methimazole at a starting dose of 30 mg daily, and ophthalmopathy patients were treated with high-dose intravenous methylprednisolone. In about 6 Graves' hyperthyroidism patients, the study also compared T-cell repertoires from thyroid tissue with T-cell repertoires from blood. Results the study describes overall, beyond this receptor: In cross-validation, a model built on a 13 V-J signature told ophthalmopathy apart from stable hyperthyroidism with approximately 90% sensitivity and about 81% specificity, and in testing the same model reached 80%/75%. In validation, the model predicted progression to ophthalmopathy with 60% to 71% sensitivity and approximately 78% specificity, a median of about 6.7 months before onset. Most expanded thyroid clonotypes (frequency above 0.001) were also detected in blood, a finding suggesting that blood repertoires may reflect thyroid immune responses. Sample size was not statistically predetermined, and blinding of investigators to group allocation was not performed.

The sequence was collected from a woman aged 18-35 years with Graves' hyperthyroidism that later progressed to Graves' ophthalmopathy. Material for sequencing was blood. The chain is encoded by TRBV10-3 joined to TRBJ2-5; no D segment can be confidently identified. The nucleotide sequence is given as TGTGCCATCAGTGAGCCACTACGACAAGAGACCCAGCACTTC. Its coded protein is CAISEPLRQETQHF.